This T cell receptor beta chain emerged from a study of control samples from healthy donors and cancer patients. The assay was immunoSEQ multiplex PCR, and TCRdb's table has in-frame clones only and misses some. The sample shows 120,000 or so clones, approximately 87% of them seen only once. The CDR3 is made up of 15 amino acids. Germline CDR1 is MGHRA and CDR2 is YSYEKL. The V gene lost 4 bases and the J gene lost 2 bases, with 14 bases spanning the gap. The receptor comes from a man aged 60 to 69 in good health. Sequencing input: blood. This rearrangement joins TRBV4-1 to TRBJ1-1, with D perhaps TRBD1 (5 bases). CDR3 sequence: CASSLLGLPNTEAFF. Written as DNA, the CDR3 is TGCGCCAGCAGCCTATTGGGGCTCCCCAACACTGAAGCTTTCTTT.